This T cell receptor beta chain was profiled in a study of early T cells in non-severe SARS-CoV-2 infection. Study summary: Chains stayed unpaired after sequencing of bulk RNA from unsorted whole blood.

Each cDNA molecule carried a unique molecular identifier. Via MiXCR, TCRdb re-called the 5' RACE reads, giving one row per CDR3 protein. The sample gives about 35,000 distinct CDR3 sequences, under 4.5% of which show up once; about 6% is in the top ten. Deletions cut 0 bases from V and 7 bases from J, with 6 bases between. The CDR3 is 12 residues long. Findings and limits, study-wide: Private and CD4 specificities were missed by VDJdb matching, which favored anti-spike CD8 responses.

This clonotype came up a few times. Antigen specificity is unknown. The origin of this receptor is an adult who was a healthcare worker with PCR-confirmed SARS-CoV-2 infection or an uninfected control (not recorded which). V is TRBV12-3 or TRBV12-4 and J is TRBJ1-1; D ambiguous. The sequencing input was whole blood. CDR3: CASSLAAVEAFF. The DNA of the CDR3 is TGTGCCAGCAGTTTAGCGGCCGTTGAAGCTTTCTTT.